This T cell receptor (beta chain) stems from a study of T cell responses to AZD1222 COVID-19 vaccine. Clones were sequenced by immunoSEQ multiplex PCR, and TCRdb holds only the in-frame ones, with some missing. Of some 200,000 clones listed, 85% to 95% are singletons. General study results and limits: Per reports, nearly half of all spike-specific TCRs target regions that are unmutated in variants. Females outnumbered males among donors, who were mostly white British; clonal diversity was possibly underestimated. Elevations in Spike-specific TCR breadth and depth followed administration of two AZD1222 doses.

The CDR3 consists of 19 residues. V was shortened by 1 base and J by 0 bases, with 16 bases between the two germline ends. Germline V gene sequence: CDR1 SNHLY, CDR2 FYNNEI. The count of this clone is one. No antigen is known for it. The clonotype originates from an adult in good health. The rearrangement uses TRBV2 and TRBJ1-6, with D perhaps TRBD1 (5 bases). The sequencing here drew on peripheral blood, taken on day 0 of MenACWY control vaccination. The CDR3, as DNA: TGTGCCAGCAGTGAAGTGCGGGGGACCAGGAGCTCCTATAATTCACCCCTCCACTTT. Its translation is CASSEVRGTRSSYNSPLHF.